This T cell receptor beta chain was recorded in a study of blood T cell repertoires in COVID-19. Study details: Both acute and convalescent COVID-19 samples were obtained from the United States, Italy and Spain. PBMCs, B-cell-depleted T cells, or T cells provided the cDNA or gDNA that made up the material.

Germline V gives CDR1 SGHRS, CDR2 YFSETQ. Trimming took 0 bases from V and 3 from J, leaving 7 bases between them. CDR3 size: 13 residues. This table comes from immunoSEQ multiplex PCR, and its TCRdb copy is limited to in-frame clones, with some not included. The sample records roughly 260,000 clones, less than 85% being singletons. In regard to this clone: Other DNA sequences in the sample encode the same CDR3.

Sequenced material: peripheral blood. This TCR came from a woman aged 18-29 years with acute or convalescent COVID-19. The chain employs TRBV5-1 and TRBJ2-7; D gene uncertain. The CDR3: CASSLGGYYEQYF. In DNA, the CDR3 is TGCGCCAGCAGCTTGGGAGGATACTACGAGCAGTACTTC.